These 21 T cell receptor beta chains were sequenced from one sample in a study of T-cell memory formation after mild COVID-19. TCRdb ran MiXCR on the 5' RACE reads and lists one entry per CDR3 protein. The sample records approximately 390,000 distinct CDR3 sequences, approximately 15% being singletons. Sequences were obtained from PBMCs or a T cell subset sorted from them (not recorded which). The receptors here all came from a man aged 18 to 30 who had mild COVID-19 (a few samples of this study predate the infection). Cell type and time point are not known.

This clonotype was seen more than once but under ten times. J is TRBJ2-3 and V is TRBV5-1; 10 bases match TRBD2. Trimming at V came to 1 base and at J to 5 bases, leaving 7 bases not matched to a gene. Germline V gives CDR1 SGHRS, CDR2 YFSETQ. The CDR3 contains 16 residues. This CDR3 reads CASSLLSSGGLDTQYF. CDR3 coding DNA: TGCGCCAGCAGCTTGCTTTCTAGCGGGGGATTAGATACGCAGTATTTT. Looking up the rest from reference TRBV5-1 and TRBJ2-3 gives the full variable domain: KAGVTQTPRYLIKTRGQQVTLSCSPISGHRSVSWYQQTPGQGLQFLFEYFSETQRNKGNFPGRFSGRQFSNSRSEMNVSTLELGDSALYLCASSLLSSGGLDTQYFGPGTRLTVL.

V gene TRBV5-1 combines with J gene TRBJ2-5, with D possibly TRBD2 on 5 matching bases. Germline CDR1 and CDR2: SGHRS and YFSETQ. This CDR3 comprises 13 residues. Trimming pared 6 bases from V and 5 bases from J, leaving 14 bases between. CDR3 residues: CASNPRTGETQYF. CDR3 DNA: TGCGCCAGCAACCCGAGGACTGGCGAGACCCAGTACTTC.

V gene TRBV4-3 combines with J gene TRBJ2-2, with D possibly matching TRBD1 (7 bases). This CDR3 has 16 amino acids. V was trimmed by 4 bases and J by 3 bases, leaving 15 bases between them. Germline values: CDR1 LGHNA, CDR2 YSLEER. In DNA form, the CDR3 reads TGCGCCAGCAGCCTATTCCGGGGGACAGACACCGGGGAGCTGTTTTTT. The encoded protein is CASSLFRGTDTGELFF.

The CDR3 nucleotides read TGTGCCAGCAGCCAGGCGGGGGGCTCGAGCTCCTACAATGAGCAGTTCTTC. This gives the protein CASSQAGGSSSYNEQFF. This rearrangement joins TRBV7-2 to TRBJ2-1; 8 positions match TRBD2. The germline CDR1 and CDR2 sequences are SGHTA and FQGNSA. Trimming removed 5 bases from V and 0 bases from J; junction bases left unmatched: 9. The CDR3 runs to 17 residues. The complete variable domain, with remaining parts taken from reference TRBV7-2 and TRBJ2-1, reads GAGVSQSPSNKVTEKGKDVELRCDPISGHTALYWYRQSLGQGLEFLIYFQGNSAPDKSGLPSDRFSAERTGGSVSTLTIQRTQQEDSAVYLCASSQAGGSSSYNEQFFGPGTRLTVL.

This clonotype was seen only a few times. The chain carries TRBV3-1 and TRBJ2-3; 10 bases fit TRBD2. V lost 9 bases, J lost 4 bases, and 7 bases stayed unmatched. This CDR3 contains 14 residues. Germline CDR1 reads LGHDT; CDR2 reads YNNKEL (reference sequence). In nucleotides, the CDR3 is TGTGCCAGTGCATACAGCGGGGGGGCAGATACGCAGTATTTT. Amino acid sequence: CASAYSGGADTQYF.

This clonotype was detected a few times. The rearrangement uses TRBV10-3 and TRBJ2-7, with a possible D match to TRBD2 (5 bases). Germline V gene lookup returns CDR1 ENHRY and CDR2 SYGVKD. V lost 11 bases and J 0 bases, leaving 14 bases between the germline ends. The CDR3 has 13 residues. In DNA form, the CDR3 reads TGTGCCTCGGGAAGCTCAGGCTCCTACGAGCAGTACGTC. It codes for CASGSSGSYEQYV.

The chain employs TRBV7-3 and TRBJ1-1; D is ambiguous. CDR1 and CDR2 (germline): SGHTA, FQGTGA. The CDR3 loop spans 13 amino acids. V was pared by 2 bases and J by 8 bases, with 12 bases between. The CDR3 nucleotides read TGTGCCAGCAGCTTAGATGGAGGACGGGAAGCTTTCTTT. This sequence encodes CASSLDGGREAFF.

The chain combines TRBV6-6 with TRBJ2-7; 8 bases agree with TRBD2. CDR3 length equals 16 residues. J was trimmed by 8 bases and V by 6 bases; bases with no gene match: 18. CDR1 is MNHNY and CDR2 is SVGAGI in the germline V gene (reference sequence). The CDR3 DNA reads TGTGCCAGCAGGAACTCAATAGAGCGGGGGAGGCAACAGCAGTACGTC. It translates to CASRNSIERGRQQQYV.

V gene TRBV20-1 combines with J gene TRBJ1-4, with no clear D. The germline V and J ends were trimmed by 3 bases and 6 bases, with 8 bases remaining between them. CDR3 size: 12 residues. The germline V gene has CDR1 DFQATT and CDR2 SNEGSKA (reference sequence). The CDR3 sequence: CSARRTDEKLFF. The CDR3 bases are TGCAGTGCTAGGAGGACGGATGAAAAACTGTTTTTT.

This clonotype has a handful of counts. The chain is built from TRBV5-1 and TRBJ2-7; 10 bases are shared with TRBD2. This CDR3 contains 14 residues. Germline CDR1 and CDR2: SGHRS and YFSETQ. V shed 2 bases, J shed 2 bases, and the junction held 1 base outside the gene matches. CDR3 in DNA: TGCGCCAGCAGCTTTAGCGGGGGGCCCTACGAGCAGTACTTC. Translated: CASSFSGGPYEQYF.

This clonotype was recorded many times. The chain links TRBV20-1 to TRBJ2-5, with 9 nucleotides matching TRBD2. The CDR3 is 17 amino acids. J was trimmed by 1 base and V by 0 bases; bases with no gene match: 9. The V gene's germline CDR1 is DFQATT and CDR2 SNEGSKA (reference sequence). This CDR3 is CSARDFGQRGAQETQYF. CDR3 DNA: TGCAGTGCTAGAGATTTTGGCCAGCGGGGGGCCCAAGAGACCCAGTACTTC.

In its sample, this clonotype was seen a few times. Written as DNA, the CDR3 is TGTGCCAGCAGTTTTGGGTTGAGGGGCGCGACTGAAGCTTTCTTT. This sequence encodes CASSFGLRGATEAFF. The chain uses TRBV12-3 or TRBV12-4 and TRBJ1-1, with a possible D match to TRBD1 (5 bases). The ends were cut back, 3 bases at V and 5 bases at J, with 16 bases in the middle. The CDR3 has 15 residues.

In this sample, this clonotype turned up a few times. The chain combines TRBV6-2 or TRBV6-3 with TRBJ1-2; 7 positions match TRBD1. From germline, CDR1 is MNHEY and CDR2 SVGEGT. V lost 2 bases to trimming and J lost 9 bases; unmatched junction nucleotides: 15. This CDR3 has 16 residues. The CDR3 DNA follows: TGTGCCAGCAGTTACACCGACCACGTTGACAGGGACCGCTACACCTTC. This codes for CASSYTDHVDRDRYTF.

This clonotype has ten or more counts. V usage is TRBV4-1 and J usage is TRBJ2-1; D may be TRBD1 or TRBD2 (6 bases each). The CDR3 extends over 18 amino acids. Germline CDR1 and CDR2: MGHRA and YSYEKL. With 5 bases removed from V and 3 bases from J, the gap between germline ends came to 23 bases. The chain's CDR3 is CASSTQLRGEIYYNEQFF. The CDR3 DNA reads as TGCGCCAGCAGCACCCAATTAAGGGGGGAGATTTACTACAATGAGCAGTTCTTC.

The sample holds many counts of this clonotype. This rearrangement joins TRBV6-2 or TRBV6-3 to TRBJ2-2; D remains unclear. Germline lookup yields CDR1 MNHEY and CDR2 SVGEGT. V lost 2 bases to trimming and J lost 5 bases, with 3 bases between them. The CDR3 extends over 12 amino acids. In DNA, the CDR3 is TGTGCCAGCAGTTACCGGACCGGGGAGCTGTTTTTT. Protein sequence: CASSYRTGELFF.

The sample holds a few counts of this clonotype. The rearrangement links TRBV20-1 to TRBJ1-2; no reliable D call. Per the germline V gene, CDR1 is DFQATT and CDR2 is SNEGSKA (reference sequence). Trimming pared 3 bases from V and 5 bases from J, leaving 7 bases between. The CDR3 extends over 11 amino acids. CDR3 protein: CSASNGYGYTF. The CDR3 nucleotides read TGCAGTGCTAGTAACGGATATGGCTACACCTTC.

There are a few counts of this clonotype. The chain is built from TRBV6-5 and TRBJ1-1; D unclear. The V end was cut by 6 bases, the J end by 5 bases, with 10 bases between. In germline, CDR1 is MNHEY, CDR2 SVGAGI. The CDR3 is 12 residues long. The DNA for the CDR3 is TGTGCCAGCAGGGACCTACAGACTGAAGCTTTCTTT. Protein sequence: CASRDLQTEAFF.

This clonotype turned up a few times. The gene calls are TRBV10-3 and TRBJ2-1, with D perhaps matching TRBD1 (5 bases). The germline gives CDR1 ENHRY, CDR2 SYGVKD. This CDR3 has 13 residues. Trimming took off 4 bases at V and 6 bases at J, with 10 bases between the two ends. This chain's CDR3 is CAISADISNEQFF. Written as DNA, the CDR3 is TGTGCCATCAGTGCGGACATTTCCAATGAGCAGTTCTTC.

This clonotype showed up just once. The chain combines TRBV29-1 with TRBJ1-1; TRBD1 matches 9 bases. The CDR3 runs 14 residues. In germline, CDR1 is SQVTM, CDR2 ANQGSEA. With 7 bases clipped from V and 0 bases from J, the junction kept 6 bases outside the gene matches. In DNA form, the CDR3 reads TGCAGCGCCCCGGGACAGGGAATGAACACTGAAGCTTTCTTT. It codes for CSAPGQGMNTEAFF.

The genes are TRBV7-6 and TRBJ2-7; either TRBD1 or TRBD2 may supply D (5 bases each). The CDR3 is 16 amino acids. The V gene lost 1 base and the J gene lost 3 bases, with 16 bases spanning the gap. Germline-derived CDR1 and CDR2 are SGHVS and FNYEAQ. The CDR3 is CASSLGGNGVGYEQYF. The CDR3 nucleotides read TGTGCCAGCAGCTTAGGGGGGAACGGAGTAGGCTACGAGCAGTACTTC.

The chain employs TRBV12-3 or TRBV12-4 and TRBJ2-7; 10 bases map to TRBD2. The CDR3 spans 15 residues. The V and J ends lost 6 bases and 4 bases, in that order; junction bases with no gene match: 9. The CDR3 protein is CASSQSGGAIYEQYF. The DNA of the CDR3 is TGTGCCAGCAGCCAGAGCGGGGGGGCTATTTACGAGCAGTACTTC.